This T cell receptor (beta chain) was sequenced during a study of beta chain features in type 1 diabetes. Study-level findings and limits: Within each of all four CD4+ subsets, Type 1 diabetes patients had TCRB CDR3s that were moderately but significantly shorter. Here, the possible influence of HLA type (on TCRB rearrangement) remained unresolved.

Every isolated RNA sample was fully reverse transcribed, so sequencing captured expressed TCRB transcripts. Profiled with immunoSEQ multiplex PCR; TCRdb holds only in-frame clones, not every one. Of 500,000 to 850,000 clones listed, 11% to 15% are singletons. This clone has a handful of counts. Antigen specificity is unknown. Germline V gives CDR1 SGHTA, CDR2 FQGTGA. The CDR3 consists of 16 residues. The V end was cut by 6 bases, the J end by 11 bases, with 28 bases between. The clonotype originates from a man between 18 and 35 years old with type 1 diabetes. V and J are TRBV7-3 and TRBJ1-1; D unclear. Sequences were obtained from naive CD4+ T cells from blood. The CDR3 DNA follows: TGTGCCAGCAGTTTGTATGGCGGGCGAGGGCAAATAAGCGCTTTCTTT. It translates to CASSLYGGRGQISAFF.